The rows below give T cell receptor beta chains drawn from one sample of a study of monozygotic twins with cystic fibrosis. Only in-frame clones appear in the TCRdb table, and some are missing; sequencing was by immunoSEQ multiplex PCR. Of 25,000 or so clones listed, about nine tenths are singletons. The specimen sequenced was blood. These receptors originate from a girl aged 2-10 years with cystic fibrosis. Both conserved end residues are part of each CDR3. The D gene is left open where the match is weak. Only some rows state a clone size, as once, few, many or a class for expanded clones.

clone size: -
V gene: TRBV9
J gene: TRBJ1-1
D gene: -
CDR3 protein: CASSVTGTPNTEAFF
CDR3 DNA: TGTGCCAGCAGCGTAACCGGGACTCCGAACACTGAAGCTTTCTTT

clone size: -
V gene: TRBV25-1
J gene: TRBJ1-1
D gene: TRBD1
CDR3 protein: CASSEYKTGVGNTEAFF
CDR3 DNA: TGTGCCAGCAGTGAATATAAGACAGGGGTTGGGAACACTGAAGCTTTCTTT

clone size: -
V gene: TRBV6-5
J gene: TRBJ1-1
D gene: -
CDR3 protein: CASSYRQYTKAFF
CDR3 DNA: TGTGCCAGCAGTTACCGGCAGTACACTAAAGCTTTCTTT

clone size: -
V gene: TRBV9
J gene: TRBJ2-2
D gene: -
CDR3 protein: CASSPPRRGNTGELFF
CDR3 DNA: TGTGCCAGCAGCCCCCCCCGGCGGGGGAACACCGGGGAGCTGTTTTTT

clone size: once
V gene: TRBV11-2
J gene: TRBJ1-2
D gene: -
CDR3 protein: CASSLGEGLGYTF
CDR3 DNA: TGTGCCAGCAGCTTAGGTGAGGGCCTTGGCTACACCTTC

clone size: once
V gene: TRBV7-8
J gene: TRBJ1-2
D gene: TRBD1
CDR3 protein: CASSSGDRRFRTF
CDR3 DNA: TGTGCCAGCAGCTCCGGGGACAGGCGGTTCCGCACCTTC

clone size: once
V gene: TRBV30
J gene: TRBJ1-1
D gene: -
CDR3 protein: CAWRATEGEAFF
CDR3 DNA: TGTGCCTGGAGGGCGACAGAGGGGGAAGCTTTCTTT

clone size: few
V gene: TRBV6-5
J gene: TRBJ2-1
D gene: TRBD2
CDR3 protein: CASRERGGGNEQFF
CDR3 DNA: TGTGCCAGCAGGGAGCGGGGGGGAGGAAATGAGCAGTTCTTC

clone size: -
V gene: TRBV6-1
J gene: TRBJ1-2
D gene: TRBD1
CDR3 protein: CASSEAGQWWRGGYTF
CDR3 DNA: TGTGCCAGCAGCGAAGCGGGACAGTGGTGGAGGGGTGGCTACACCTTC

clone size: few
V gene: TRBV5-6
J gene: TRBJ1-1
D gene: -
CDR3 protein: CASSSNSAEAFF
CDR3 DNA: TGTGCCAGCAGCTCAAATAGCGCTGAAGCTTTCTTT

clone size: -
V gene: TRBV7-9
J gene: TRBJ1-4
D gene: TRBD1
CDR3 protein: CASSTPETGGVGKLFF
CDR3 DNA: TGTGCCAGCAGCACCCCCGAGACAGGGGGGGTGGGAAAACTGTTTTTT

clone size: -
V gene: TRBV6-5
J gene: TRBJ2-1
D gene: TRBD2
CDR3 protein: CASSAAGGGNEQFF
CDR3 DNA: TGTGCCAGCAGTGCAGCGGGGGGGGGCAATGAGCAGTTCTTC

clone size: -
V gene: TRBV7-9
J gene: TRBJ1-2
D gene: -
CDR3 protein: CASSLVTPRQSGGYTF
CDR3 DNA: TGTGCCAGCAGCTTAGTGACGCCAAGGCAGTCTGGTGGCTACACCTTC

clone size: -
V gene: TRBV11-2
J gene: TRBJ1-1
D gene: TRBD1
CDR3 protein: CASSWLTGGTPHAEAFF
CDR3 DNA: TGTGCCAGCAGCTGGCTGACAGGGGGGACGCCCCACGCTGAAGCTTTCTTT

clone size: -
V gene: TRBV6-5
J gene: TRBJ2-7
D gene: -
CDR3 protein: CASSYSSGIYEQYF
CDR3 DNA: TGTGCCAGCAGTTACTCTTCGGGGATTTACGAGCAGTACTTC

clone size: -
V gene: TRBV7-9
J gene: TRBJ1-4
D gene: -
CDR3 protein: CASSLSWPNEKLFF
CDR3 DNA: TGTGCCAGCAGCTTATCCTGGCCTAATGAAAAACTGTTTTTT

clone size: -
V gene: TRBV7-9
J gene: TRBJ2-7
D gene: TRBD2
CDR3 protein: CASSLTSVNAYEQYF
CDR3 DNA: TGTGCCAGCAGCTTAACTAGCGTTAACGCATACGAGCAGTACTTC

clone size: -
V gene: TRBV7-9
J gene: TRBJ1-2
D gene: TRBD1
CDR3 protein: CASSLGDRYLTYGYAF
CDR3 DNA: TGTGCCAGCAGCTTAGGGGACAGGTATCTAACATATGGCTACGCCTTC

clone size: -
V gene: TRBV5-4
J gene: TRBJ2-5
D gene: -
CDR3 protein: CASSLAAPEGTQYF
CDR3 DNA: TGTGCCAGCAGCTTGGCGGCTCCCGAGGGGACCCAGTACTTC

clone size: -
V gene: TRBV7-2
J gene: TRBJ1-1
D gene: TRBD1
CDR3 protein: CASSAQYRGLNTEAFF
CDR3 DNA: TGTGCCAGCAGCGCCCAATACAGGGGGCTGAACACTGAAGCTTTCTTT

clone size: -
V gene: TRBV15
J gene: TRBJ2-2
D gene: -
CDR3 protein: CATQGADTGELFF
CDR3 DNA: TGTGCCACCCAAGGGGCGGACACCGGGGAGCTGTTTTTT

clone size: -
V gene: TRBV27
J gene: TRBJ1-1
D gene: TRBD1
CDR3 protein: CASANHAGTGGTEAFF
CDR3 DNA: TGTGCCAGCGCCAACCATGCCGGGACAGGGGGCACTGAAGCTTTCTTT

clone size: -
V gene: TRBV7-2
J gene: TRBJ1-5
D gene: -
CDR3 protein: CASSRSLDSYNQPQHF
CDR3 DNA: TGTGCCAGCAGTCGGTCCCTTGACAGCTACAATCAGCCCCAGCATTTT

clone size: -
V gene: TRBV7-3
J gene: TRBJ1-1
D gene: -
CDR3 protein: CASSPTDGTEAFF
CDR3 DNA: TGTGCCAGCAGCCCCACTGATGGCACTGAAGCTTTCTTT